What follows are 13 T cell receptor beta chains derived from one specimen sequenced in a study of OX40 agonist ivuxolimab in advanced cancers. TCRdb keeps only in-frame clones here, not all; method: immunoSEQ multiplex PCR. The sample includes roughly 50,000 clones, around three quarters of them seen just once. The sample consisted of CD4+ or CD8+ T cells sorted from blood, taken in a trial of the OX40 agonist ivuxolimab. Receptors originate from an adult with an advanced solid tumor such as melanoma, head and neck, liver or kidney cancer.

This chain uses TRBV7-2 with TRBJ2-1; possibly TRBD1 for D (6 bases). V lost 3 bases, J lost 6 bases, and 9 bases lay in between. The CDR3 covers 13 residues. CDR1 and CDR2 (germline): SGHTA, FQGNSA. The CDR3 DNA reads as TGTGCCAGCAGCTTCCAGGGGTTCAATGAGCAGTTCTTC. It codes for CASSFQGFNEQFF.

V and J are TRBV19 and TRBJ2-1; TRBD2 aligns across 8 bases. CDR3 length: 14 amino acids. The V segment lost 8 bases and the J segment 7 bases; nucleotides outside the gene matches: 10. Per the germline V gene, CDR1 is LNHDA and CDR2 is SQIVND (reference sequence). CDR3 sequence (DNA): TGTGCCAGTTCCGGGACTAGGTTTTCGAATGAGCAGTTCTTC. This codes for CASSGTRFSNEQFF.

This chain connects TRBV6-5 to TRBJ2-5; either TRBD1 or TRBD2 may fit D (5 bases each). Germline lookup yields CDR1 MNHEY and CDR2 SVGAGI. The germline V and J ends were trimmed by 2 bases and 2 bases, with 15 bases remaining between them. CDR3 length: 16 residues. DNA of the CDR3: TGTGCCAGCAGTTACCCCCGGGGCCAGCCTCAAGAGACCCAGTACTTC. This codes for CASSYPRGQPQETQYF.

The chain is built from TRBV4-3 and TRBJ2-7; the match to TRBD2 covers 9 bases. CDR3 length: 18 residues. Germline V gene lookup returns CDR1 LGHNA and CDR2 YSLEER. The trim removed 0 bases at V and 5 bases at J, leaving 14 bases unmatched. The CDR3, as DNA: TGCGCCAGCAGCCAAGAAGCGGCTCTAGCGGGGAAGGGCCACGAGCAGTACTTC. It codes for CASSQEAALAGKGHEQYF.

The chain joins TRBV18 to TRBJ1-4, with D possibly being TRBD1 (6 bases). Germline-derived CDR1 and CDR2 are KGHSH and LQKENI. CDR3 length equals 15 residues. The V gene lost 5 bases and the J gene lost 8 bases, with 18 bases spanning the gap. Here the CDR3 reads CASSMTQGAVEKLFF. The CDR3 nucleotides are TGTGCCAGCTCAATGACACAGGGCGCCGTGGAAAAACTGTTTTTT.

The rearrangement links TRBV5-4 to TRBJ1-2; D gene uncertain. The CDR3 length is 14 residues. Germline CDR1 is SGHNT and CDR2 is YYREEE (reference sequence). Trimming shortened V by 1 base and J by 0 bases, and 7 bases separated the two germline ends. In nucleotides, the CDR3 is TGTGCCAGCAGCTTGACTGGTTCTAACTATGGCTACACCTTC. This gives the protein CASSLTGSNYGYTF.

The rearrangement uses TRBV5-4 and TRBJ2-1; 14 positions agree with TRBD2. Trimming cost V 3 bases and J 7 bases; bases outside gene matches: 3. The germline V gene encodes CDR1 SGHNT and CDR2 YYREEE (reference sequence). This CDR3 comprises 15 residues. The CDR3 is CASSSGLAGGNEQFF. The CDR3 coding sequence is TGTGCCAGCAGCTCCGGACTAGCGGGGGGAAATGAGCAGTTCTTC.

The chain joins TRBV9 to TRBJ1-2; 9 nucleotides align to TRBD1. The CDR3 is 15 amino acids. Germline CDR1 and CDR2: SGDLS and YYNGEE. The J segment lost 7 bases and the V segment lost 3 bases, leaving 10 bases of the junction unmatched. The DNA of the CDR3 is TGTGCCAGCAGCGGGAGAATGTCGGGACAGGGTGGCTACACCTTC. It translates to CASSGRMSGQGGYTF.

The chain combines TRBV27 with TRBJ2-1; 7 bases are a match to TRBD2. Trimming removed 7 bases from V and 4 bases from J; junction bases left unmatched: 10. The length of the CDR3 is 15 residues. The germline gives CDR1 MNHEY, CDR2 SMNVEV (reference sequence). The CDR3 nucleotides are TGTGCCAGCACCCGAGGGCCTAGCGGATACAATGAGCAGTTCTTC. Translated: CASTRGPSGYNEQFF.

This chain links TRBV19 with TRBJ2-2, with 7 bases lining up with TRBD2. J lost 2 bases, V lost 3 bases, and 6 bases had no gene match. The CDR3 extends over 16 amino acids. Germline CDR1 and CDR2: LNHDA and SQIVND (reference sequence). The DNA of the CDR3 is TGTGCCAGTAGTATTCTTGCGGGGGTCAACACCGGGGAGCTGTTTTTT. Protein sequence: CASSILAGVNTGELFF.

The chain has TRBV5-5 and TRBJ1-6; TRBD1 might be the D (5 bases). The CDR3 loop spans 14 amino acids. Germline lookup yields CDR1 SGHKS and CDR2 YYEKEE (reference sequence). V lost 2 bases, J lost 6 bases, and 9 bases lay in between. CDR3 DNA: TGTGCCAGCAGCTTTCAGGGTGGTAATTCACCCCTCCACTTT. Translated: CASSFQGGNSPLHF.

The V and J genes are TRBV5-1 and TRBJ1-1; TRBD1 is a possible D gene (6 bases). The CDR3 is 13 residues long. V dropped 7 bases and J dropped 5 bases, with 15 bases sitting between them. Germline CDR1 and CDR2: SGHRS and YFSETQ. The DNA for the CDR3 is TGCGCCAGCGGGGGGGCAGGGCGGACTGAAGCTTTCTTT. Protein: CASGGAGRTEAFF.

The chain joins TRBV2 to TRBJ1-3; D is ambiguous. V dropped 6 bases and J dropped 4 bases, with 13 bases sitting between them. This CDR3 comprises 14 residues. Per germline, CDR1 SNHLY and CDR2 FYNNEI. CDR3 nucleotides: TGTGCCAGCAGAATATTTGTACCCGGAAACACCATATATTTT. This encodes CASRIFVPGNTIYF.